This is a list of T cell receptor beta chains from one sample in a study of CD8 T cells in Susac syndrome. MiXCR, run by TCRdb on the immunoSEQ multiplex PCR reads, gives a single entry per CDR3 protein. The data hold 400,000 to 550,000 distinct CDR3 sequences, with about 85% observed a single time. The sample comprised CD8+ T cells from PBMCs. Receptors originate from a human donor with multiple sclerosis. The CDR3 runs from the conserved cysteine through the conserved F or W. D genes are given only for firm matches. For some rows the clone size is stated as once, few or many, or as a class when expanded; others skip it.

J gene: TRBJ2-2
CDR3 length: 19
clone size: -
V gene: TRBV7-2
D gene: -
CDR3 protein: CASSLMVAWQGSNTGELFF
CDR3 DNA: TGTGCCAGCAGCTTAATGGTTGCTTGGCAGGGGTCGAACACCGGGGAGCTGTTTTTT

J gene: TRBJ2-3
CDR3 length: 16
clone size: once
V gene: TRBV10-3
D gene: TRBD2
CDR3 protein: CAISGGGEQVADTQYF
CDR3 DNA: TGTGCCATCAGTGGGGGAGGGGAGCAGGTTGCAGATACGCAGTATTTT

J gene: TRBJ1-2
CDR3 length: 16
clone size: -
V gene: TRBV27
D gene: -
CDR3 protein: CASSLSVGEPNYGYTF
CDR3 DNA: TGTGCCAGCAGTTTATCGGTAGGCGAACCTAACTATGGCTACACCTTC

J gene: TRBJ2-1
CDR3 length: 15
clone size: -
V gene: TRBV30
D gene: TRBD2
CDR3 protein: CAWSGGLLAKDEQFF
CDR3 DNA: TGTGCCTGGAGTGGAGGATTACTAGCGAAGGATGAGCAGTTCTTC

J gene: TRBJ2-3
CDR3 length: 16
clone size: -
V gene: TRBV4-1
D gene: -
CDR3 protein: CASSVQGRGRTDTQYF
CDR3 DNA: TGCGCCAGCAGCGTCCAGGGGAGGGGCCGCACAGATACGCAGTATTTT

J gene: TRBJ2-3
CDR3 length: 14
clone size: once
V gene: TRBV28
D gene: -
CDR3 protein: CASSFLKVEDTQYF
CDR3 DNA: TGTGCCAGCAGTTTTTTGAAGGTCGAAGATACGCAGTATTTT

J gene: TRBJ2-1
CDR3 length: 15
clone size: -
V gene: TRBV12-3/TRBV12-4
D gene: TRBD2
CDR3 protein: CASSLSGAAYNEQFF
CDR3 DNA: TGTGCCAGCAGTTTAAGCGGGGCTGCCTACAATGAGCAGTTCTTC

J gene: TRBJ2-3
CDR3 length: 17
clone size: once
V gene: TRBV7-9
D gene: -
CDR3 protein: CASSLVGGGASTDTQYF
CDR3 DNA: TGTGCCAGCAGCTTAGTCGGGGGAGGTGCCAGCACAGATACGCAGTATTTT

J gene: TRBJ2-1
CDR3 length: 13
clone size: -
V gene: TRBV30
D gene: TRBD1
CDR3 protein: CAWDRVTTDGQFF
CDR3 DNA: TGTGCCTGGGACAGGGTAACGACGGACGGGCAGTTCTTC

J gene: TRBJ2-7
CDR3 length: 16
clone size: -
V gene: TRBV7-6
D gene: TRBD2
CDR3 protein: CASSPNPSSGTYEQYF
CDR3 DNA: TGTGCCAGCAGCCCAAACCCGAGTAGCGGGACCTACGAGCAGTACTTC

J gene: TRBJ2-7
CDR3 length: 12
clone size: -
V gene: TRBV29-1
D gene: TRBD2
CDR3 protein: CSVLAGSYEQYF
CDR3 DNA: TGCAGCGTACTAGCGGGATCCTACGAGCAGTACTTC

J gene: TRBJ1-5
CDR3 length: 14
clone size: -
V gene: TRBV12-3/TRBV12-4
D gene: -
CDR3 protein: CASSLSREDQPQHF
CDR3 DNA: TGTGCCAGCAGTTTAAGCAGGGAGGATCAGCCCCAGCATTTT

J gene: TRBJ1-2
CDR3 length: 13
clone size: -
V gene: TRBV7-2
D gene: -
CDR3 protein: CASSLRINYGYTF
CDR3 DNA: TGTGCCAGCAGCTTACGGATAAACTATGGCTACACCTTC

J gene: TRBJ2-3
CDR3 length: 16
clone size: -
V gene: TRBV4-1
D gene: TRBD1
CDR3 protein: CASSQETGHPTDTQYF
CDR3 DNA: TGCGCCAGCAGCCAGGAGACAGGGCACCCCACAGATACGCAGTATTTT

J gene: TRBJ2-7
CDR3 length: 15
clone size: -
V gene: TRBV5-4
D gene: TRBD2
CDR3 protein: CASSTTSGRPHEQYF
CDR3 DNA: TGTGCCAGCAGCACGACTAGCGGGAGACCCCACGAGCAGTACTTC

J gene: TRBJ1-5
CDR3 length: 16
clone size: -
V gene: TRBV15
D gene: -
CDR3 protein: CATSPFESPGNQPQHF
CDR3 DNA: TGTGCCACCAGCCCTTTCGAATCACCAGGCAATCAGCCCCAGCATTTT

J gene: TRBJ2-7
CDR3 length: 15
clone size: -
V gene: TRBV4-1
D gene: -
CDR3 protein: CASSQEHLEPYEQYF
CDR3 DNA: TGCGCCAGCAGCCAAGAGCACCTTGAACCCTACGAGCAGTACTTC

J gene: TRBJ1-1
CDR3 length: 18
clone size: -
V gene: TRBV25-1
D gene: TRBD1
CDR3 protein: CASSQWTGGVSPGEKAFF
CDR3 DNA: TGTGCCAGCAGTCAATGGACAGGGGGCGTCTCTCCCGGTGAGAAAGCTTTCTTT

J gene: TRBJ2-3
CDR3 length: 16
clone size: -
V gene: TRBV13
D gene: TRBD2
CDR3 protein: CASSPSGGKRTDTQYF
CDR3 DNA: TGTGCCAGCAGTCCTTCGGGGGGAAAGAGAACAGATACGCAGTATTTT

J gene: TRBJ2-3
CDR3 length: 16
clone size: -
V gene: TRBV27
D gene: TRBD2
CDR3 protein: CASSFGLAGGTDTQYF
CDR3 DNA: TGTGCCAGCAGTTTTGGACTAGCGGGGGGCACAGATACGCAGTATTTT

J gene: TRBJ1-1
CDR3 length: 15
clone size: -
V gene: TRBV5-6
D gene: -
CDR3 protein: CASSLAPGENTEAFF
CDR3 DNA: TGTGCCAGCAGCTTGGCGCCAGGGGAGAACACTGAAGCTTTCTTT

J gene: TRBJ2-1
CDR3 length: 16
clone size: -
V gene: TRBV29-1
D gene: TRBD2
CDR3 protein: CSVEALTSGENNEQFF
CDR3 DNA: TGCAGCGTTGAAGCCCTGACTAGCGGAGAAAACAATGAGCAGTTCTTC

J gene: TRBJ2-1
CDR3 length: 15
clone size: -
V gene: TRBV7-9
D gene: TRBD2
CDR3 protein: CASSFEAGGGNEQFF
CDR3 DNA: TGTGCCAGCAGCTTTGAAGCGGGGGGCGGCAATGAGCAGTTCTTC

J gene: TRBJ2-3
CDR3 length: 16
clone size: -
V gene: TRBV6-5
D gene: -
CDR3 protein: CASSYGGVGGADTQYF
CDR3 DNA: TGTGCCAGCAGTTACGGTGGGGTGGGGGGCGCGGATACGCAGTATTTT

J gene: TRBJ2-1
CDR3 length: 15
clone size: -
V gene: TRBV10-1
D gene: -
CDR3 protein: CASSEGSLSYNEQFF
CDR3 DNA: TGCGCCAGCAGTGAGGGCAGCTTATCCTACAATGAGCAGTTCTTC

J gene: TRBJ2-4
CDR3 length: 18
clone size: -
V gene: TRBV6-2/TRBV6-3
D gene: TRBD2
CDR3 protein: CASSYSLAGIPDQNIQYF
CDR3 DNA: TGTGCCAGCAGTTACTCGTTAGCGGGAATTCCGGATCAAAACATTCAGTACTTC

J gene: TRBJ2-5
CDR3 length: 14
clone size: -
V gene: TRBV24-1
D gene: -
CDR3 protein: CATSDSGSQETQYF
CDR3 DNA: TGTGCCACCAGTGATTCGGGATCTCAAGAGACCCAGTACTTC

J gene: TRBJ2-7
CDR3 length: 16
clone size: -
V gene: TRBV12-5
D gene: -
CDR3 protein: CASGLPEDSGVYEQYF
CDR3 DNA: TGTGCTAGTGGTTTGCCCGAAGACTCAGGAGTCTACGAGCAGTACTTC

J gene: TRBJ2-2
CDR3 length: 15
clone size: -
V gene: TRBV7-9
D gene: -
CDR3 protein: CASSPTDPNTGELFF
CDR3 DNA: TGTGCCAGCAGCCCGACTGACCCGAACACCGGGGAGCTGTTTTTT

J gene: TRBJ1-1
CDR3 length: 19
clone size: -
V gene: TRBV11-2
D gene: TRBD1
CDR3 protein: CASSFWTGGETAKNTEAFF
CDR3 DNA: TGTGCCAGCAGCTTTTGGACAGGGGGCGAAACGGCTAAGAACACTGAAGCTTTCTTT

J gene: TRBJ1-2
CDR3 length: 14
clone size: -
V gene: TRBV30
D gene: -
CDR3 protein: CAWSVEGQNYGYTF
CDR3 DNA: TGTGCCTGGAGTGTAGAGGGTCAGAACTATGGCTACACCTTC

J gene: TRBJ2-3
CDR3 length: 13
clone size: -
V gene: TRBV6-5
D gene: TRBD1
CDR3 protein: CAAQGQRTDTQYF
CDR3 DNA: TGTGCCGCCCAGGGACAGCGCACAGATACGCAGTATTTT

J gene: TRBJ2-4
CDR3 length: 18
clone size: -
V gene: TRBV11-1
D gene: -
CDR3 protein: CASSALGRGPEAKNIQYF
CDR3 DNA: TGTGCCAGCAGCGCTTTAGGCCGGGGGCCCGAGGCCAAAAACATTCAGTACTTC

J gene: TRBJ2-7
CDR3 length: 20
clone size: -
V gene: TRBV6-2/TRBV6-3
D gene: TRBD2
CDR3 protein: CASSYSISWTSAPSTYEQYF
CDR3 DNA: TGTGCCAGCAGTTATTCAATATCCTGGACTAGCGCTCCTTCTACTTACGAGCAGTACTTC

J gene: TRBJ2-3
CDR3 length: 15
clone size: once
V gene: TRBV2
D gene: -
CDR3 protein: CASTGWPRFTDTQYF
CDR3 DNA: TGTGCCAGCACGGGCTGGCCGCGGTTCACAGATACGCAGTATTTT

J gene: TRBJ1-2
CDR3 length: 18
clone size: -
V gene: TRBV30
D gene: TRBD1
CDR3 protein: CAWSGGIPTGTGGPGYTF
CDR3 DNA: TGTGCCTGGAGCGGCGGCATACCAACCGGGACAGGGGGGCCTGGCTACACCTTC

J gene: TRBJ2-7
CDR3 length: 14
clone size: few
V gene: TRBV13
D gene: -
CDR3 protein: CASSLGQESYEQYF
CDR3 DNA: TGTGCCAGCAGCTTAGGGCAGGAGTCCTACGAGCAGTACTTC

J gene: TRBJ1-1
CDR3 length: 15
clone size: -
V gene: TRBV12-3/TRBV12-4
D gene: -
CDR3 protein: CASSLVRQFHTEAFF
CDR3 DNA: TGTGCCAGCAGTTTGGTGCGACAGTTCCACACTGAAGCTTTCTTT

J gene: TRBJ2-7
CDR3 length: 14
clone size: -
V gene: TRBV7-9
D gene: -
CDR3 protein: CASRKGDGHYEQYF
CDR3 DNA: TGTGCCAGCAGAAAAGGGGACGGACACTACGAGCAGTACTTC

J gene: TRBJ2-2
CDR3 length: 19
clone size: -
V gene: TRBV2
D gene: -
CDR3 protein: CASSEVIGRAAANTGELFF
CDR3 DNA: TGTGCCAGCAGTGAAGTCATAGGAAGGGCGGCCGCGAACACCGGGGAGCTGTTTTTT

J gene: TRBJ2-1
CDR3 length: 14
clone size: -
V gene: TRBV11-3
D gene: TRBD2
CDR3 protein: CASSGTSGHNEQFF
CDR3 DNA: TGTGCCAGCAGCGGGACTAGCGGACACAATGAGCAGTTCTTC

J gene: TRBJ2-7
CDR3 length: 14
clone size: -
V gene: TRBV20-1
D gene: TRBD1
CDR3 protein: CSAENRGHSYEQYF
CDR3 DNA: TGCAGTGCCGAAAACAGGGGTCACTCCTACGAGCAGTACTTC

J gene: TRBJ1-1
CDR3 length: 15
clone size: -
V gene: TRBV9
D gene: -
CDR3 protein: CASSVVIGPGTEAFF
CDR3 DNA: TGTGCCAGCAGCGTTGTGATAGGGCCAGGCACTGAAGCTTTCTTT

J gene: TRBJ1-1
CDR3 length: 15
clone size: -
V gene: TRBV2
D gene: -
CDR3 protein: CASSKGRRRNTEAFF
CDR3 DNA: TGTGCCAGCAGTAAGGGAAGGCGTCGGAACACTGAAGCTTTCTTT

J gene: TRBJ1-2
CDR3 length: 15
clone size: -
V gene: TRBV9
D gene: TRBD1
CDR3 protein: CASSGDRGRRYGYTF
CDR3 DNA: TGTGCCAGCAGCGGGGACAGGGGCCGGAGATATGGCTACACCTTC

J gene: TRBJ2-1
CDR3 length: 15
clone size: -
V gene: TRBV4-1
D gene: TRBD2
CDR3 protein: CASSQDLAGVNEQFF
CDR3 DNA: TGCGCCAGCAGCCAAGATTTAGCGGGAGTCAATGAGCAGTTCTTC

J gene: TRBJ1-3
CDR3 length: 15
clone size: -
V gene: TRBV4-1
D gene: -
CDR3 protein: CASSQYVHSGNTIYF
CDR3 DNA: TGCGCCAGCAGCCAATATGTCCACTCTGGAAACACCATATATTTT